The rows below give T cell receptor beta chains drawn from one sample of a study of blood T cell repertoires in COVID-19. Using immunoSEQ multiplex PCR, the repertoire was profiled, and TCRdb retains in-frame clones only, with some absent. The table shows roughly 89,000 clones, with roughly 80% occurring only once. Sequenced sample: peripheral blood. The receptors stem from a woman between 70 and 85 years old with acute or convalescent COVID-19. The CDR3 runs from the conserved cysteine through the conserved F or W. Fields, in order: V gene, J gene, CDR3 protein.

V gene: TRBV7-2; J gene: TRBJ1-2; CDR3 protein: CASRIAPDRGLYGYTF
V gene: TRBV28; J gene: TRBJ2-7; CDR3 protein: CASSWTGATYEQYF
V gene: TRBV4-3; J gene: TRBJ2-3; CDR3 protein: CASSQKAGGAQYF
V gene: TRBV20-1; J gene: TRBJ1-2; CDR3 protein: CSASGQFYGYTF
V gene: TRBV2; J gene: TRBJ1-1; CDR3 protein: CASRGQGGHTEAFF
V gene: TRBV7-9; J gene: TRBJ2-1; CDR3 protein: CASSLTSGGNEQFF
V gene: TRBV5-1; J gene: TRBJ1-1; CDR3 protein: CASSLVRDGTEAFF
V gene: TRBV7-2; J gene: TRBJ2-1; CDR3 protein: CASSLARAGIMYSNEQFF
V gene: TRBV9; J gene: TRBJ2-3; CDR3 protein: CASSVVQNTDTQYF
V gene: TRBV7-2; J gene: TRBJ1-5; CDR3 protein: CASSFQGGGYSNQPQHF
V gene: TRBV11-2; J gene: TRBJ2-2; CDR3 protein: CASSLAGGNGELFF
V gene: TRBV6-1; J gene: TRBJ2-3; CDR3 protein: CASSELSGRPDTQYF
V gene: TRBV5-4; J gene: TRBJ2-2; CDR3 protein: CASSLLGDTGELFF
V gene: TRBV11-3; J gene: TRBJ2-1; CDR3 protein: CASSLTGDEQFF
V gene: TRBV2; J gene: TRBJ2-5; CDR3 protein: CASRVQVQETQYF
V gene: TRBV27; J gene: TRBJ2-2; CDR3 protein: CASSSPGGANTGELFF
V gene: TRBV6-5; J gene: TRBJ2-7; CDR3 protein: CASSHAQGFGEQYF
V gene: TRBV3-1/TRBV3-2; J gene: TRBJ1-3; CDR3 protein: CASSQAWGDSKSGNTIYF
V gene: TRBV7-6; J gene: TRBJ2-7; CDR3 protein: CASSLVASGSHVEQYF
V gene: TRBV5-8; J gene: TRBJ2-1; CDR3 protein: CASSPVRYNEQFF
V gene: TRBV7-3; J gene: TRBJ2-5; CDR3 protein: CASSLMSWREEAQYF
V gene: TRBV29-1; J gene: TRBJ1-2; CDR3 protein: CSVPRTNANYGYTF
V gene: TRBV6-6; J gene: TRBJ1-5; CDR3 protein: CASSHSAGQVINQPQHF
V gene: TRBV3-1/TRBV3-2; J gene: TRBJ2-1; CDR3 protein: CASRSGGTYNEQFF
V gene: TRBV5-1; J gene: TRBJ2-5; CDR3 protein: CASRTSGGPGETQYF
V gene: TRBV21-1; J gene: TRBJ2-3; CDR3 protein: CASGGDREGDTQYF
V gene: TRBV7-2; J gene: TRBJ2-3; CDR3 protein: CASSLAGSGPTNTQYF
V gene: TRBV5-6; J gene: TRBJ1-6; CDR3 protein: CASSLNSNYNSPLHF
V gene: TRBV7-3; J gene: TRBJ2-7; CDR3 protein: CASSLEGTSHHEQYF
V gene: TRBV1; J gene: TRBJ2-7; CDR3 protein: CTSSLRDSNYEQYF
V gene: TRBV5-4; J gene: TRBJ2-5; CDR3 protein: CASSSSGAWTQYF
V gene: TRBV11-3; J gene: TRBJ2-1; CDR3 protein: CASSGSGAYNEQFF
V gene: TRBV28; J gene: TRBJ1-2; CDR3 protein: CASSDPRGYGYTF
V gene: TRBV30; J gene: TRBJ2-1; CDR3 protein: CAWSGRAASNEQFF
V gene: TRBV5-6; J gene: TRBJ2-7; CDR3 protein: CASSLEVRRSYEQYF
V gene: TRBV7-3; J gene: TRBJ2-1; CDR3 protein: CASSFGTSGLSSYNEQFF
V gene: TRBV5-1; J gene: TRBJ2-7; CDR3 protein: CASSLEPAGGLEQYF
V gene: TRBV7-7; J gene: TRBJ2-3; CDR3 protein: CASSPGTEDTQYF